The 11 T cell receptor beta chains below all came from one sample that was sequenced in a study of regulatory T cells in long-lasting Graves disease. The authors built TCR beta libraries using iRepertoire HTBI primers and Arm-PCR of CDR3 regions. Using its own MiXCR run on the multiplex PCR reads, TCRdb lists one record per CDR3 protein. The table lists about 400,000 distinct CDR3 sequences, less than 20% of them singletons. This sample's time point: newly diagnosed GD, antithyroid drugs for less than 3 months. PBMC-derived RNA was used for the TCR library. The sequencing used peripheral blood mononuclear cells (PBMCs), collected at new diagnosis, from a patient treated with antithyroid drugs. These receptors all come from a female donor with Graves disease.

The rearrangement uses TRBV18 and TRBJ2-5; 12 nucleotides align to TRBD2. Germline V lookup: CDR1 KGHSH, CDR2 LQKENI. The junction had 5 bases not matched to a gene; V was cut back by 2 bases and J by 1 base. This CDR3 is built from 17 residues. In DNA, the CDR3 is TGTGCCAGCTCACCAGAAAGACTAGCGGGGGTCCAAGAGACCCAGTACTTC. This gives the protein CASSPERLAGVQETQYF.

This clonotype was observed at least ten times. This chain connects TRBV20-1 to TRBJ2-3; D perhaps matches TRBD1 (5 bases). The germline V gene encodes CDR1 DFQATT and CDR2 SNEGSKA (reference sequence). The V gene lost 2 bases and the J gene lost 3 bases, with 18 bases spanning the gap. The CDR3 consists of 16 residues. The CDR3 reads CSARHDQGAPTDTQYF. CDR3 coding DNA: TGCAGTGCTAGACACGACCAGGGCGCCCCGACAGATACGCAGTATTTT.

This clonotype was seen many times. The rearrangement links TRBV27 to TRBJ2-5, with 13 nucleotides matching TRBD2. This CDR3 has 18 amino acids. Germline V gene lookup returns CDR1 MNHEY and CDR2 SMNVEV (reference sequence). Germline trimming cut 4 bases from V and 5 bases from J; bases unmatched to any gene: 13. The CDR3 nucleotides are TGTGCCAGCAGTTCTGGACTAGCGGGAGAGGGGGTTGGCGAGACCCAGTACTTC. This encodes CASSSGLAGEGVGETQYF.

This clonotype was observed many times. The genes are TRBV20-1 and TRBJ2-7; 11 bases agree with TRBD2. The CDR3 consists of 18 residues. V dropped 0 bases and J dropped 0; count of bases not matched to a gene: 10. Germline values: CDR1 DFQATT, CDR2 SNEGSKA (reference sequence). The CDR3 sequence: CSARDPLWGTSGSYEQYF. The CDR3 DNA sequence: TGCAGTGCTAGAGACCCCCTTTGGGGGACTAGCGGCTCCTACGAGCAGTACTTC.

This clonotype occurred many times. The rearrangement uses TRBV6-4 and TRBJ2-2; TRBD2 matches 8 bases. There are 15 residues in the CDR3. CDR1 and CDR2 from the germline V gene are MRHNA and SNTAGT. V gave up 6 bases and J gave up 2 bases; unmatched junction bases: 5. The CDR3 loop is CASRETSANTGELFF. DNA of the CDR3: TGTGCCAGCAGAGAGACTAGCGCTAACACCGGGGAGCTGTTTTTT.

The rearrangement joins TRBV7-9 to TRBJ2-3; D is undetermined. The CDR3 contains 12 residues. V was trimmed by 10 bases and J by 6 bases, leaving 14 bases between them. Germline values: CDR1 SEHNR, CDR2 FQNEAQ (reference sequence). The CDR3 here is CAIPLVIDTQYF. DNA for the CDR3: TGTGCCATTCCCCTAGTAATTGATACGCAGTATTTT.

This clonotype was found many times. The chain recombines TRBV29-1 with TRBJ2-1; 8 nucleotides line up with TRBD1. The CDR3 extends over 12 amino acids. Per germline, CDR1 SQVTM and CDR2 ANQGSEA. J was trimmed by 6 bases and V by 3 bases; bases with no gene match: 1. DNA of the CDR3: TGCAGCGTTGACAGGGGGCGCAATGAGCAGTTCTTC. It specifies CSVDRGRNEQFF.

This clonotype was seen more than once but under ten times. The gene calls are TRBV12-3 or TRBV12-4 and TRBJ1-1; D is ambiguous. Between the trimmed V and J ends, which lost 2 bases and 3 bases, there was a span of 16 bases. This CDR3 region has 16 residues. The CDR3 spells CASSLRPRKRDTEAFF. The CDR3 DNA reads as TGTGCCAGCAGTTTACGCCCCCGAAAAAGGGACACTGAAGCTTTCTTT.

This clonotype was detected ten times or more. This sequence joins TRBV2 and TRBJ1-5; D is unresolved. V was pared by 3 bases and J by 4 bases, with 4 bases between. CDR3 length equals 12 residues. Germline lookup yields CDR1 SNHLY and CDR2 FYNNEI. The CDR3 sequence: CASSEENQPQHF. The CDR3 nucleotides are TGTGCCAGCAGTGAGGAAAATCAGCCCCAGCATTTT.

On this clonotype itself: This may be a read error, as it is one base from a much larger clone. The chain combines TRBV6-1 with TRBJ2-2; the D gene is possibly TRBD1 (6 bases). CDR1 and CDR2 from the germline V gene are MNHNS and SASEGT. The V and J ends lost 6 bases and 1 base respectively, with 15 bases between them. This CDR3 is built from 16 residues. In nucleotides, the CDR3 is TGTGCCAGCAGCAACACACTGGGACAGAACACCGGGGAGCTGTTTTTT. Translated, it gives CASSNTLGQNTGELFF.

This clonotype was found many times. This chain connects TRBV5-5 to TRBJ1-5; 7 nucleotides line up with TRBD1. Per germline, CDR1 SGHKS and CDR2 YYEKEE (reference sequence). The trim removed 4 bases at V and 5 bases at J, leaving 6 bases unmatched. This CDR3 region has 14 residues. The CDR3 reads CASSPDRHYQPQHF. The CDR3 bases are TGTGCCAGCAGCCCGGACAGGCACTATCAGCCCCAGCATTTT.